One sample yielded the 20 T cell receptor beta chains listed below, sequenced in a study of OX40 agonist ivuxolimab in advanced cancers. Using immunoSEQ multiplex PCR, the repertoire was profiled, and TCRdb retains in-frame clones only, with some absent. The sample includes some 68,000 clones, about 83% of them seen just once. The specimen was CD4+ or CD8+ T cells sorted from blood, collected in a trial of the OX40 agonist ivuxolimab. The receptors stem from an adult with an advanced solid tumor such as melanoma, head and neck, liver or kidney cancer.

CDR3 in amino acids: CASSEMVGSMAKNIQYF. CDR3 sequence (DNA): TGTGCCAGCAGTGAAATGGTGGGCAGCATGGCCAAAAACATTCAGTACTTC. This chain joins TRBV25-1 and TRBJ2-4, with D hard to call. The germline gives CDR1 MGHDK, CDR2 SYGVNS. The CDR3 contains 17 residues. Trimming cost V 2 bases and J 1 base, with 15 bases left between them. The whole variable domain, remainder taken from reference TRBV25-1 and TRBJ2-4, is EADIYQTPRYLVIGTGKKITLECSQTMGHDKMYWYQQDPGMELHLIHYSYGVNSTEKGDLSSESTVSRIRTEHFPLTLESARPSHTSQYLCASSEMVGSMAKNIQYFGAGTRLSVL.

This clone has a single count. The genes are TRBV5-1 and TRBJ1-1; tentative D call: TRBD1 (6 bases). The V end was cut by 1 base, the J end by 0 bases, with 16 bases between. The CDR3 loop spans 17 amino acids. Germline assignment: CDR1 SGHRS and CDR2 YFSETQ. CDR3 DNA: TGCGCCAGCAGCTTGCCCCCCGGGACACCCATGAACACTGAAGCTTTCTTT. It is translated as CASSLPPGTPMNTEAFF. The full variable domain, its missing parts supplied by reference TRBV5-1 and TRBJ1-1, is KAGVTQTPRYLIKTRGQQVTLSCSPISGHRSVSWYQQTPGQGLQFLFEYFSETQRNKGNFPGRFSGRQFSNSRSEMNVSTLELGDSALYLCASSLPPGTPMNTEAFFGQGTRLTVV.

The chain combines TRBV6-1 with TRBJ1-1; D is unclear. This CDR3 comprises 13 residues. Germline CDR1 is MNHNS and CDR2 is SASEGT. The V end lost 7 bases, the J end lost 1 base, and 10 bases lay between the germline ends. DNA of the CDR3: TGTGCCAGCATTAGAAACGGGAACACTGAAGCTTTCTTT. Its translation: CASIRNGNTEAFF.

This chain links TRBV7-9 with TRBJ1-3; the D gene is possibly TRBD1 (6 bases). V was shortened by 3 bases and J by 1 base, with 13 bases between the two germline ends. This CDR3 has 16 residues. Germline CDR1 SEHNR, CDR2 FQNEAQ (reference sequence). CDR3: CASSFTGSRSGNTIYF. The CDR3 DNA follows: TGTGCCAGCAGCTTTACAGGGTCGAGATCTGGAAACACCATATATTTT.

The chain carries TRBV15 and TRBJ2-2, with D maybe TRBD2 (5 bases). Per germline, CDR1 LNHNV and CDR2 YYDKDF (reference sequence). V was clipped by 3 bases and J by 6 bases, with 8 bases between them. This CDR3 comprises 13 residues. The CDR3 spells CATSRLGAGELFF. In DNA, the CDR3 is TGTGCCACCAGCAGGCTCGGGGCCGGGGAGCTGTTTTTT.

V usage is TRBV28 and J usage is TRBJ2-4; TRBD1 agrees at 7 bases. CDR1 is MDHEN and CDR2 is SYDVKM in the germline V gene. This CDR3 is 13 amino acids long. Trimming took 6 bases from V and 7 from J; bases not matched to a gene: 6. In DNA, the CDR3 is TGTGCCAGCAGCCCGGGACAGTACAACATTCAGTACTTC. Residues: CASSPGQYNIQYF.

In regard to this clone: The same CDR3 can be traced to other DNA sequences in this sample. CDR3 nucleotides: TGCGCCAGCAGCTTGGCCGGCAGCTCCTACGAGCAGTACTTC. This translates into CASSLAGSSYEQYF. The chain couples TRBV5-1 to TRBJ2-7; D remains unclear. The V end was cut by 0 bases, the J end by 0 bases, with 7 bases between. Germline V lookup: CDR1 SGHRS, CDR2 YFSETQ. The CDR3 extends over 14 amino acids.

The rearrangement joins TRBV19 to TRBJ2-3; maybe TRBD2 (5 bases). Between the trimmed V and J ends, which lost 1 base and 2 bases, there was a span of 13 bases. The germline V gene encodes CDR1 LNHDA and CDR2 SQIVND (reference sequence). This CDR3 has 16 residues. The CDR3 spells CASSIASGSSTDTQYF. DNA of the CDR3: TGTGCCAGTAGTATAGCTTCGGGGAGCTCCACAGATACGCAGTATTTT. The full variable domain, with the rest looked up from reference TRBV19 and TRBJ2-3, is DGGITQSPKYLFRKEGQNVTLSCEQNLNHDAMYWYRQDPGQGLRLIYYSQIVNDFQKGDIAEGYSVSREKKESFPLTVTSAQKNPTAFYLCASSIASGSSTDTQYFGPGTRLTVL.

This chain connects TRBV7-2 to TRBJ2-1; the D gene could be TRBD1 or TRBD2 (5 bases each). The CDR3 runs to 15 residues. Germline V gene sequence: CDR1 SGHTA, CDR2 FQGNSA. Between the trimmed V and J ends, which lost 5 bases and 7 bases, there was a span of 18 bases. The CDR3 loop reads CASSGGGQGPNEQFF. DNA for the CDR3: TGTGCCAGCAGCGGAGGTGGCCAGGGCCCAAATGAGCAGTTCTTC.

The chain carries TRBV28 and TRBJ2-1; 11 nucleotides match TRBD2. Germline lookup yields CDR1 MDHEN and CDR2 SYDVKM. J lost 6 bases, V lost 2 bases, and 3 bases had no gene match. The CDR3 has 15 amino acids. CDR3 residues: CASSLGLAGGNEQFF. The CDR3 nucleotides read TGTGCCAGCAGTTTAGGGCTAGCGGGGGGCAATGAGCAGTTCTTC.

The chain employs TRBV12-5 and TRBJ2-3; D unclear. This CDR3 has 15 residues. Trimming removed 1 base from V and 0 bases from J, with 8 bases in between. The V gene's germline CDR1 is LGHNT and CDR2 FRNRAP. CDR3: CASGLDRTSTDTQYF. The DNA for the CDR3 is TGTGCTAGTGGTTTGGACAGAACTAGCACAGATACGCAGTATTTT.

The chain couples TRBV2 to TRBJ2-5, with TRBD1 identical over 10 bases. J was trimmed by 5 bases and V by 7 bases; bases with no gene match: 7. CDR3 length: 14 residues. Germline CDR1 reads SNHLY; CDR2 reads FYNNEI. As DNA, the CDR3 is TGTGCCAGCATCCGGGACAGGGGATCGGAGACCCAGTACTTC. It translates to CASIRDRGSETQYF.

In DNA form, the CDR3 reads TGTGCCAGCAGTTACGGACAGGGATCGAACACTGAAGCTTTCTTT. Translating gives CASSYGQGSNTEAFF. The chain joins TRBV6-6 to TRBJ1-1, with 8 bases fitting TRBD1. This CDR3 comprises 15 residues. Germline CDR1 and CDR2: MNHNY and SVGAGI (reference sequence). Unmatched junction bases numbered 3, after V lost 2 bases and J lost 1 base.

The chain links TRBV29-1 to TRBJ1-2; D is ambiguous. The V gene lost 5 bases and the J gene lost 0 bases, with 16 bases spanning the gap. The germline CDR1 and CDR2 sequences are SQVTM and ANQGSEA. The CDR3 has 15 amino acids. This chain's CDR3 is CSVSRTPTPNYGYTF. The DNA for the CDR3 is TGCAGCGTTTCCCGGACTCCGACACCTAACTATGGCTACACCTTC.

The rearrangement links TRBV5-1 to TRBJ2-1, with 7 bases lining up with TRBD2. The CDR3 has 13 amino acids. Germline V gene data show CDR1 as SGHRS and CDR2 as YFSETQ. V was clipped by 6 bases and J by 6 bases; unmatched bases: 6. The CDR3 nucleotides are TGCGCCAGCACCCGGACTAGAGGCAATGAGCAGTTCTTC. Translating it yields CASTRTRGNEQFF.

The CDR3 region has the DNA TGTGCCAGCAGTGCTAGGCGGGGCCTCCTCACAGATACGCAGTATTTT. Protein product: CASSARRGLLTDTQYF. V is TRBV6-1 and J is TRBJ2-3; weak D call: TRBD2 (6 bases). With 4 bases removed from V and 2 bases from J, the gap between germline ends came to 16 bases. The CDR3 is made up of 16 amino acids. The germline CDR1 and CDR2 sequences are MNHNS and SASEGT.

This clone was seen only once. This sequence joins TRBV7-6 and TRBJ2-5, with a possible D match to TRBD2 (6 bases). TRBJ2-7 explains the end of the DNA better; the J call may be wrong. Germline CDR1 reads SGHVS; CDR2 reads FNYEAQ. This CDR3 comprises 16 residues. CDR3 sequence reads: CASSPIRWGENYEQYF. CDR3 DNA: TGTGCCAGCAGCCCCATACGGTGGGGGGAAAACTACGAGCAGTACTTC.

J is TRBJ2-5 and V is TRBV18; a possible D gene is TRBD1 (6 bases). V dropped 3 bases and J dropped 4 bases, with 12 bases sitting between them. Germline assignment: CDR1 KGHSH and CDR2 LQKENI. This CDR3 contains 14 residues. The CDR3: CASSPLSGVETQYF. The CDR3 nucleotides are TGTGCCAGCTCACCGTTGTCAGGGGTAGAGACCCAGTACTTC.

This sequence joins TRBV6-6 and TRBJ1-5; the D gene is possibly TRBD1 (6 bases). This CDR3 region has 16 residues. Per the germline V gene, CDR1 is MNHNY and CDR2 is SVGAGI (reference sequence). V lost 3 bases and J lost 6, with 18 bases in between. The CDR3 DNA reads TGTGCCAGCAGTTATCGGCAGGGGAGAGTTGGTCAGCCCCAGCATTTT. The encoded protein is CASSYRQGRVGQPQHF.

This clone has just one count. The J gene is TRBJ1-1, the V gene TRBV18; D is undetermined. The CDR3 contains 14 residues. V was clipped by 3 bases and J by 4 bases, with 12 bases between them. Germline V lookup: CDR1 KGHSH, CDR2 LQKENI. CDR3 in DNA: TGTGCCAGCTCACCCCTAGAGGGTCTCACTGAAGCTTTCTTT. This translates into CASSPLEGLTEAFF.